The entry below gives a single T cell receptor beta chain sequence along with its context. At the time of sampling, donors were nominally healthy, though unrecorded immune exposures were likely. Germline V gene lookup returns CDR1 LNHDA and CDR2 SQIVND (reference sequence). The CDR3 extends over 11 amino acids. V was shortened by 7 bases and J by 3 bases, with 5 bases between the two germline ends. The sample comes from a study of cytomegalovirus exposure and HLA in healthy donors. 60 Vbeta and 13 Jbeta primers were used in PCR. Assay used: immunoSEQ multiplex PCR; TCRdb lists only in-frame clones, some missing. The sample lists roughly 120,000 clones, about 80% occurring once.

The source material was PBMCs. The clonotype was recovered from a man younger than 40 in good health and CMV-seronegative. The chain recombines TRBV19 with TRBJ2-3, with D hard to call. The CDR3 loop reads CASTSTDTQYF. The CDR3, as DNA: TGTGCCAGTACCAGTACAGATACGCAGTATTTT.